This T cell receptor beta chain was sequenced in a study of vaccination and CD4 T cells after COVID-19. This clonotype was observed a handful of times. Its specificity is unknown. The germline V and J ends were trimmed by 2 bases and 10 bases, with 11 bases remaining between them. The CDR3 has 12 amino acids. Germline V lookup: CDR1 SNHLY, CDR2 FYNNEI. Treatment here: approximately nine-day PBMC culture with coronavirus spike peptide pools or control peptides (ViraFEST assay). ViraFEST grew antigen-specific T cells using peptide pools, then sequenced TCRs. Fresh IL-2 medium was used to replace half of the medium on days 3 and 7. The Oncomine TCR Beta short-read assay was applied to DNA of cultured CD4+ T cells. TCRdb re-derived calls from the PCR reads in MiXCR, one entry per CDR3 protein. The table has approximately 21,000 distinct CDR3 sequences, around 53% seen once.

Sequenced: CD4+ T cells from blood, cultured in vitro. The receptor comes from a human donor who had recovered from COVID-19. The chain couples TRBV2 to TRBJ1-1; the D gene is possibly TRBD1 (6 bases). CDR3: CASSETGAGAFF. The CDR3 DNA is TGTGCCAGCAGTGAAACGGGGGCGGGAGCTTTCTTT.